The sequence of this T cell receptor (beta chain) was determined in a study of cytomegalovirus exposure and HLA in healthy donors. The CDR3 is 16 amino acids. In germline, CDR1 is SGDLS, CDR2 YYNGEE. Trimming stripped 1 base from V and 3 bases from J, with 16 bases between. General study findings and limits: Some public TCRs appeared in many individuals, while most sequences were rare.

60 Vbeta and 13 Jbeta primers were used in PCR. Method: immunoSEQ multiplex PCR; TCRdb's copy keeps in-frame clones and lacks some. This sample carries about 130,000 clones, about 81% of them seen once, and the ten largest clones take less than 1.1%. This clone appeared a single time. As yet, its antigen is unknown. Sequencing input: PBMCs. The chain combines TRBV9 with TRBJ1-2, with unresolved D. The sequence was collected from a woman between 25 and 40 years old in good health and CMV-seronegative. The CDR3 nucleotides read TGTGCCAGCAGCGTAAGGTCCGACGAGGTGTACTATGGCTACACCTTC. Protein: CASSVRSDEVYYGYTF. Full variable domain (rest looked up from reference TRBV9 and TRBJ1-2): DSGVTQTPKHLITATGQRVTLRCSPRSGDLSVYWYQQSLDQGLQFLIQYYNGEERAKGNILERFSAQQFPDLHSELNLSSLELGDSALYFCASSVRSDEVYYGYTFGSGTRLTVV.